Shown below are 19 T cell receptor beta chains from a single sample sequenced in a study of vaccination and CD4 T cells after COVID-19. The antigens for these receptors are not known. Treatment indicated: roughly 10-day PBMC culture with coronavirus spike peptide pools or control peptides (ViraFEST assay). Cultured CD4+ T cell DNA underwent sequencing with the Oncomine TCR Beta short-read assay. TCRdb processed the PCR reads anew with MiXCR; each CDR3 protein has one entry. The sample lists approximately 15,000 distinct CDR3 sequences, about 59% seen once, with about a fifth in the top ten. Specimen: CD4+ T cells from blood, cultured in vitro, collected before SARS-CoV-2 vaccination. Every receptor here comes from a human donor who had recovered from COVID-19.

The gene calls are TRBV20-1 and TRBJ1-2; 8 bases line up with TRBD1. V was pared by 4 bases and J by 5 bases, with 6 bases of the junction left unmatched. Germline loops: CDR1 DFQATT, CDR2 SNEGSKA (reference sequence). The CDR3 is 13 residues long. CDR3 bases: TGCAGTGCTACGAGGACAGGGCCATATGGCTACACCTTC. The encoded protein is CSATRTGPYGYTF.

The chain is built from TRBV6-1 and TRBJ2-7; TRBD2 agrees at 16 bases. After removal of 2 bases from V and 5 bases from J, the junction contained 18 bases not matched to a gene. This CDR3 is 21 amino acids long. From germline, CDR1 is MNHNS and CDR2 SASEGT. The CDR3 protein is CASSERWGLAGGPIVRDEQYF. CDR3 in DNA: TGTGCCAGCAGTGAAAGGTGGGGACTAGCGGGAGGGCCCATAGTACGTGACGAGCAGTACTTC.

This sequence joins TRBV5-4 and TRBJ1-2, with D uncertain. Germline V gene data show CDR1 as SGHNT and CDR2 as YYREEE (reference sequence). CDR3 length equals 17 residues. Trimming removed 4 bases at V and 3 bases at J, with 22 bases between. The CDR3 here is CASSPPVVGPWDYGYTF. CDR3 DNA sequence: TGTGCCAGCAGCCCCCCGGTGGTCGGGCCATGGGACTATGGCTACACCTTC.

This clonotype was found a few times. This chain joins TRBV19 and TRBJ2-3; 9 positions match TRBD1. This CDR3 comprises 15 residues. CDR1 and CDR2 from the germline V gene are LNHDA and SQIVND (reference sequence). V lost 6 bases to trimming and J lost 6 bases; unmatched junction nucleotides: 10. The CDR3 sequence: CASSSPDRGVDTQYF. DNA of the CDR3: TGTGCCAGTAGCAGCCCGGACAGGGGAGTCGATACGCAGTATTTT.

The gene calls are TRBV28 and TRBJ2-2; 10 bases fit TRBD2. Germline V gene lookup returns CDR1 MDHEN and CDR2 SYDVKM. This CDR3 has 13 residues. V shed 8 bases and J 3 bases; nucleotides not matched to a gene: 0. The CDR3 sequence: CASGLADTGELFF. The CDR3 DNA follows: TGTGCCAGCGGACTAGCGGACACCGGGGAGCTGTTTTTT.

This clonotype was recorded a few times. The chain joins TRBV6-1 to TRBJ1-5; D unclear. The CDR3 extends over 15 amino acids. Trimming removed 7 bases from V and 1 base from J, with 14 bases in between. Germline assignment: CDR1 MNHNS and CDR2 SASEGT. The CDR3 loop is CASNLDILSNQPQHF. The CDR3 DNA is TGTGCCAGCAACCTAGACATATTAAGCAATCAGCCCCAGCATTTT.

This clonotype was detected a few times. This rearrangement joins TRBV2 to TRBJ2-3; D not resolved. From germline, CDR1 is SNHLY and CDR2 FYNNEI. Trimming took off 6 bases at V and 0 bases at J, with 7 bases between the two ends. The CDR3 covers 13 residues. CDR3 loop: CASRVSSTDTQYF. The CDR3 DNA is TGTGCCAGCAGGGTGTCTAGCACAGATACGCAGTATTTT.

This chain links TRBV19 with TRBJ1-1; D possibly corresponds to TRBD1 (6 bases). V was clipped by 3 bases and J by 4 bases, with 9 bases between them. The CDR3 length is 13 residues. Germline V lookup: CDR1 LNHDA, CDR2 SQIVND (reference sequence). As DNA, the CDR3 is TGTGCCAGTAGTATGGGCAGGGGCACTGAAGCTTTCTTT. Its translation is CASSMGRGTEAFF.

V is TRBV5-8 and J is TRBJ1-2, with TRBD1 as a possible D gene (5 bases). The CDR3 length is 13 residues. Germline V gene data show CDR1 as SGHTS and CDR2 as YDEGEE. The V end lost 5 bases, the J end lost 8 bases, and 16 bases lay between the germline ends. CDR3 in amino acids: CASRTRGSGGYTF. The CDR3 DNA follows: TGTGCCAGCAGGACCCGGGGCTCAGGGGGCTACACCTTC.

The V and J genes are TRBV28 and TRBJ1-1; the D gene is possibly TRBD1 (5 bases). From germline, CDR1 is MDHEN and CDR2 SYDVKM. This CDR3 has 16 amino acids. Trimming stripped 5 bases from V and 4 bases from J, with 20 bases between. This CDR3 reads CASSGGEGKGSTEAFF. Written as DNA, the CDR3 is TGTGCCAGCAGTGGGGGAGAGGGGAAGGGTAGCACTGAAGCTTTCTTT.

This clonotype was detected only a few times. V and J are TRBV6-4 and TRBJ2-2, with 11 nucleotides matching TRBD2. Germline CDR1 is MRHNA and CDR2 is SNTAGT. Trimming took 5 bases from V and 4 from J; bases not matched to a gene: 0. There are 14 residues in the CDR3. The CDR3 DNA follows: TGTGCCAGCAGTACTAGCGGGAGCACCGGGGAGCTGTTTTTT. Translated: CASSTSGSTGELFF.

This chain uses TRBV7-8 with TRBJ2-7; 9 bases match TRBD2. Unmatched junction bases numbered 10, after V lost 5 bases and J lost 2 bases. Per the germline V gene, CDR1 is SGHVS and CDR2 is FQNEAQ. There are 16 residues in the CDR3. The CDR3 DNA sequence: TGTGCCAGCAGCCCCCAAGGACTAGCGACCGCCTACGAGCAGTACTTC. Translating gives CASSPQGLATAYEQYF. The whole variable domain, remainder taken from reference TRBV7-8 and TRBJ2-7, is GAGVSQSPRYKVAKRGQDVALRCDPISGHVSLFWYQQALGQGPEFLTYFQNEAQLDKSGLPSDRFFAERPEGSVSTLKIQRTQQEDSAVYLCASSPQGLATAYEQYFGPGTRLTVT.

This clonotype was observed a few times. The J gene is TRBJ1-5, the V gene TRBV11-2, with D perhaps matching TRBD1 (5 bases). The CDR3 is made up of 12 amino acids. Trimming removed 8 bases from V and 4 bases from J, with 9 bases in between. Germline V gives CDR1 SGHAT, CDR2 FQNNGV. In DNA form, the CDR3 reads TGTGCCAGCGGACGGGGGAATCAGCCCCAGCATTTT. Translating gives CASGRGNQPQHF.

The V call is TRBV2, the J call TRBJ2-5; 7 nucleotides agree with TRBD1. This CDR3 comprises 14 residues. With 1 base clipped from V and 7 bases from J, the junction kept 6 bases outside the gene matches. Germline V gives CDR1 SNHLY, CDR2 FYNNEI. Written as DNA, the CDR3 is TGTGCCAGCAGTGAAGGAGACAGGGTCGGGACCCAGTACTTC. Translating gives CASSEGDRVGTQYF. Full variable domain (missing parts from reference TRBV2 and TRBJ2-5): EPEVTQTPSHQVTQMGQEVILRCVPISNHLYFYWYRQILGQKVEFLVSFYNNEISEKSEIFDDQFSVERPDGSNFTLKIRSTKLEDSAMYFCASSEGDRVGTQYFGPGTRLLVL.

The chain joins TRBV6-5 to TRBJ2-7, with TRBD2 identical over 9 bases. This CDR3 region has 15 residues. V lost 4 bases and J lost 0; bases outside the gene matches: 4. Germline V CDR1 and CDR2: MNHEY, SVGAGI. The CDR3 nucleotides are TGTGCCAGCAGTTCACGGACTAGCGCCTCCTACGAGCAGTACTTC. Amino acids: CASSSRTSASYEQYF.

V is TRBV24-1 and J is TRBJ2-2; D is perhaps TRBD1 or TRBD2 (5 bases each). This CDR3 region has 17 residues. Germline lookup yields CDR1 KGHDR and CDR2 SFDVKD. With 2 bases removed from V and 0 bases from J, the gap between germline ends came to 12 bases. CDR3 residues: CATSDSVRGPNTGELFF. The DNA for the CDR3 is TGTGCCACCAGTGATTCGGTCCGGGGCCCGAACACCGGGGAGCTGTTTTTT.

V is TRBV7-2 and J is TRBJ2-5; D not certain. The CDR3 runs to 13 residues. Per the germline V gene, CDR1 is SGHTA and CDR2 is FQGNSA. With 7 bases removed from V and 2 bases from J, the gap between germline ends came to 11 bases. The CDR3 spells CASTKQRQETQYF. CDR3 coding DNA: TGTGCCAGCACCAAACAAAGACAAGAGACCCAGTACTTC.

This clonotype was counted only a few times. This chain uses TRBV6-5 with TRBJ2-2, with D perhaps assigned TRBD1 or TRBD2 (7 bases each). V was pared by 2 bases and J by 6 bases, with 19 bases between. CDR1 is MNHEY and CDR2 is SVGAGI in the germline V gene. The CDR3 has 17 amino acids. The CDR3 loop reads CASSYGRGRVSSGELFF. In DNA form, the CDR3 reads TGTGCCAGCAGTTACGGGAGGGGGCGCGTTAGTTCCGGGGAGCTGTTTTTT.

This clonotype has more than one count but fewer than ten. V and J are TRBV6-1 and TRBJ1-1, with 7 bases fitting TRBD1. The CDR3 has 12 amino acids. V was clipped by 6 bases and J by 10 bases; unmatched bases: 8. Germline loops: CDR1 MNHNS, CDR2 SASEGT. CDR3 sequence: CASSSTGRGAFF. The CDR3 bases are TGTGCCAGCAGCTCGACAGGGAGGGGAGCTTTCTTT.